This is a list of T cell receptor beta chains from one sample in a study of human T cells and chemical hapten exposure. In TCRdb, the RACE reads were re-called with MiXCR into one record per CDR3 protein. The data contain tens of thousands of distinct CDR3 sequences, less than 8% of them singletons. Sequencing was performed on whole blood. Receptors originate from a human donor in good health. Some clones in this sample may be carry-over from other donors' samples. CDR3s include the opening cysteine and the closing phenylalanine or tryptophan. A D gene is named only where the DNA matches it firmly. Part of the rows lack a size; the others show once, few, many or a class for expanded clones.

v_gene	j_gene	abundance	d_gene	CDR3aa	CDR3nt
TRBV2	TRBJ2-7	many	TRBD2	CASSERTSRNEQYF	TGTGCCAGCAGTGAACGGACTAGTCGGAACGAGCAGTACTTC
TRBV14	TRBJ1-1	-	-	CASSTHRDTEAFF	TGTGCCAGCAGCACGCATCGGGACACTGAAGCTTTCTTT
TRBV6-1	TRBJ2-3	many	TRBD2	CASSGTSGADTQYF	TGTGCCAGCAGTGGGACTAGCGGCGCAGATACGCAGTATTTT
TRBV14	TRBJ2-2	many	-	CASSQDLGAGTGELFF	TGTGCCAGCAGCCAAGATCTCGGAGCGGGCACCGGGGAGCTGTTTTTT
TRBV11-2	TRBJ2-3	few	TRBD1	CASSPRQGNTADTQYF	TGTGCCAGCAGCCCCAGACAGGGGAATACGGCAGATACGCAGTATTTT
TRBV3-1	TRBJ2-1	few	-	CASSQERVRPDSEQFF	TGTGCCAGCAGCCAAGAACGGGTACGCCCGGACTCTGAGCAGTTCTTC
TRBV19	TRBJ1-2	-	-	CASSMRKQGPANYGYTF	TGTGCCAGTAGTATGCGGAAACAGGGACCAGCTAACTATGGCTACACCTTC
TRBV7-2	TRBJ1-5	few	-	CASKLGSVNQPQHF	TGTGCCAGCAAACTGGGGAGCGTGAATCAGCCCCAGCATTTT
TRBV7-6	TRBJ1-6	many	-	CASSLAVSAENSPLHF	TGTGCCAGCAGCTTAGCCGTATCAGCTGAGAATTCACCCCTCCACTTT
TRBV6-5	TRBJ1-4	few	TRBD1	CASSQPGQAEKLFF	TGTGCCAGCAGCCAACCGGGACAGGCTGAAAAACTGTTTTTT
TRBV2	TRBJ2-1	few	TRBD2	CASTISGMYNEQFF	TGTGCCAGCACAATTAGCGGGATGTACAATGAGCAGTTCTTC
TRBV2	TRBJ2-1	many	TRBD2	CASSATGTSSNEQFF	TGTGCCAGCAGTGCTACCGGGACTAGTTCCAATGAGCAGTTCTTC
TRBV10-3	TRBJ1-2	many	-	CAIRKGGINGYTF	TGTGCCATCAGAAAAGGGGGTATTAATGGCTACACCTTC
TRBV2	TRBJ1-4	many	-	CASTPAQGTNEKLFF	TGTGCCAGCACCCCCGCCCAGGGGACTAATGAAAAACTGTTTTTT
TRBV7-9	TRBJ2-7	few	-	CASSLFSRRGWTEQYF	TGTGCCAGCAGCTTATTTAGTCGCAGGGGATGGACCGAGCAGTACTTC
TRBV5-1	TRBJ2-5	many	-	CASSSMEGARETQYF	TGCGCCAGCAGCTCTATGGAGGGGGCACGAGAGACCCAGTACTTC
TRBV4-3	TRBJ2-7	many	TRBD1	CASSRGTGTYEQYF	TGCGCCAGCAGCCGCGGGACAGGGACCTACGAGCAGTACTTC
TRBV9	TRBJ2-1	-	TRBD2	CASSVSGRHNEQFF	TGTGCCAGCAGCGTTAGCGGGAGGCACAATGAGCAGTTCTTC
TRBV20-1	TRBJ2-1	many	-	CSAIGHKWGNEQFF	TGCAGTGCCATTGGACACAAATGGGGCAATGAGCAGTTCTTC
TRBV4-3	TRBJ1-1	many	TRBD1	CASSQDFTGVTEAFF	TGCGCCAGCAGCCAAGATTTTACAGGGGTCACTGAAGCTTTCTTT
TRBV6-4	TRBJ2-6	-	TRBD1	CASSPTGGSGANVLTF	TGTGCCAGCAGTCCGACAGGGGGCTCTGGGGCCAACGTCCTGACTTTC
TRBV20-1	TRBJ2-7	many	TRBD1	CSARFRDSSYEQYF	TGCAGTGCTAGATTTCGGGACAGCTCCTACGAGCAGTACTTC
TRBV7-8	TRBJ1-1	-	-	CASSLVGAGRDTEAFF	TGTGCCAGCAGCTTAGTTGGGGCAGGGCGAGACACTGAAGCTTTCTTT
TRBV29-1	TRBJ1-5	-	-	CSAGDGRGGQPQHF	TGCAGCGCGGGTGACGGCAGGGGAGGACAGCCCCAGCATTTT